This TCR beta chain is drawn from a study of blood T cell repertoires in COVID-19. The length of the CDR3 is 13 residues. Germline V gene data show CDR1 as SGDLS and CDR2 as YYNGEE. V lost 4 bases, J lost 6 bases, and 14 bases lay in between. Sequenced by immunoSEQ multiplex PCR; TCRdb stores in-frame clones only, minus some. The table has 25,000 or so clones, 83% seen once. The sample consisted of peripheral blood. The rearrangement uses TRBV9 and TRBJ2-7; TRBD2 might be the D (6 bases). The receptor's source is a man between 70 and 80 years old with active COVID-19. The CDR3 spells CASSPRGIFEQYF. The CDR3 coding sequence is TGTGCCAGCAGCCCACGGGGGATCTTCGAGCAGTACTTC.